These 23 T cell receptor beta chains came from one sample sequenced in a study of blood T cell repertoires in COVID-19. TCRdb's copy holds only in-frame clones and misses some; the assay was immunoSEQ multiplex PCR. The data hold 190,000 or so clones, with around 87% observed a single time. Sequencing was carried out using peripheral blood. The receptor set was obtained from a man in his sixties who had recovered from COVID-19.

This clone was observed many times. V and J are TRBV7-9 and TRBJ2-3; 7 nucleotides line up with TRBD2. Germline values: CDR1 SEHNR, CDR2 FQNEAQ (reference sequence). J gave up 2 bases and V 7 bases, and 9 bases lay outside the gene matches. The CDR3 is 15 residues long. Written as DNA, the CDR3 is TGTGCCAGCACCACGACTAGCCTCCCCACAGATACGCAGTATTTT. This translates into CASTTTSLPTDTQYF.

This CDR3 is CASSSMGSQGGGPQHF. CDR3 bases: TGTGCCAGCAGCTCTATGGGGTCGCAGGGGGGCGGCCCCCAGCATTTT. The chain carries TRBV7-2 and TRBJ1-5; 7 nucleotides line up with TRBD1. The CDR3 extends over 16 amino acids. Germline loops: CDR1 SGHTA, CDR2 FQGNSA. With 4 bases clipped from V and 10 bases from J, the junction kept 16 bases outside the gene matches. Complete variable domain (other parts from reference TRBV7-2 and TRBJ1-5): GAGVSQSPSNKVTEKGKDVELRCDPISGHTALYWYRQSLGQGLEFLIYFQGNSAPDKSGLPSDRFSAERTGGSVSTLTIQRTQQEDSAVYLCASSSMGSQGGGPQHFGDGTRLSIL.

The V call is TRBV7-9, the J call TRBJ2-5; 12 nucleotides align to TRBD1. Germline V gives CDR1 SEHNR, CDR2 FQNEAQ (reference sequence). This CDR3 spans 16 amino acids. J gave up 4 bases and V 1 base, and 4 bases lay outside the gene matches. The CDR3: CASSLVGTGGGETQYF. DNA for the CDR3: TGTGCCAGCAGCTTAGTGGGGACAGGGGGCGGAGAGACCCAGTACTTC. Looking up the rest from reference TRBV7-9 and TRBJ2-5 gives the full variable domain: DTGVSQNPRHKITKRGQNVTFRCDPISEHNRLYWYRQTLGQGPEFLTYFQNEAQLEKSRLLSDRFSAERPKGSFSTLEIQRTEQGDSAMYLCASSLVGTGGGETQYFGPGTRLLVL.

The chain carries TRBV28 and TRBJ1-2; 8 bases are shared with TRBD1. Trimming removed 4 bases from V and 7 bases from J; junction bases left unmatched: 8. This CDR3 contains 14 residues. Per the germline V gene, CDR1 is MDHEN and CDR2 is SYDVKM. The CDR3 DNA reads TGTGCCAGCAGTTGGGGCAGGGGGCAGGTTGGCTACACCTTC. It yields the protein CASSWGRGQVGYTF.

The chain combines TRBV6-5 with TRBJ1-6; TRBD1 aligns across 11 bases. Trimming cost V 6 bases and J 9 bases; bases outside gene matches: 7. CDR3 length: 15 amino acids. Germline V gives CDR1 MNHEY, CDR2 SVGAGI. The CDR3 DNA follows: TGTGCCAGCAGCACAACCGGGACAGGGGGTTCACCCCTCCACTTT. Translated: CASSTTGTGGSPLHF.

The rearrangement joins TRBV18 to TRBJ2-1, with a weak D call TRBD2 (6 bases). The V gene lost 1 base and the J gene lost 4 bases, with 11 bases spanning the gap. Germline V lookup: CDR1 KGHSH, CDR2 LQKENI. CDR3 length: 15 residues. This CDR3 reads CASSPLQRAYNEQFF. CDR3 nucleotide sequence: TGTGCCAGCTCACCACTCCAGCGGGCGTACAATGAGCAGTTCTTC. The variable domain in full, completed from reference TRBV18 and TRBJ2-1, reads NAGVMQNPRHLVRRRGQEARLRCSPMKGHSHVYWYRQLPEEGLKFMVYLQKENIIDESGMPKERFSAEFPKEGPSILRIQQVVRGDSAAYFCASSPLQRAYNEQFFGPGTRLTVL.

The gene calls are TRBV6-6 and TRBJ2-7; 10 nucleotides align to TRBD1. Germline assignment: CDR1 MNHNY and CDR2 SVGAGI (reference sequence). The V and J ends lost 2 bases and 6 bases, in that order; junction bases with no gene match: 1. The CDR3 runs 13 residues. This chain's CDR3 is CASSYGDRGEQYF. As DNA, the CDR3 is TGTGCCAGCAGTTACGGGGACAGGGGCGAGCAGTACTTC.

The gene calls are TRBV11-1 and TRBJ2-2, with 9 nucleotides matching TRBD1. The ends lost 4 bases at V and 6 bases at J; junction bases unmatched: 6. Looked up from germline, CDR1 is SGHAT and CDR2 is FQDESV (reference sequence). The CDR3 consists of 15 residues. The chain's CDR3 is CASSSGQGIAGELFF. CDR3 DNA: TGTGCCAGCAGCTCGGGACAGGGTATTGCCGGGGAGCTGTTTTTT.

The genes are TRBV11-2 and TRBJ1-1; weak D call: TRBD1 (5 bases). Per germline, CDR1 SGHAT and CDR2 FQNNGV. The CDR3 is 14 amino acids. V was cut by 1 base and J by 5 bases, with 11 bases left in between. As DNA, the CDR3 is TGTGCCAGCAGCTTAGGCCCAGGGCGGACTGAAGCTTTCTTT. It yields the protein CASSLGPGRTEAFF.

This chain connects TRBV2 to TRBJ1-1; possible D gene TRBD1, 5 bases. CDR3 size: 13 residues. Germline loops: CDR1 SNHLY, CDR2 FYNNEI. With 7 bases removed from V and 3 bases from J, the gap between germline ends came to 12 bases. The CDR3 sequence is CASNWEGDTEAFF. The CDR3 region has the DNA TGTGCCAGCAACTGGGAAGGGGACACTGAAGCTTTCTTT.

V usage is TRBV11-1 and J usage is TRBJ2-5; D unclear. Trimming removed 3 bases from V and 5 bases from J, with 10 bases in between. Germline V gene sequence: CDR1 SGHAT, CDR2 FQDESV (reference sequence). This CDR3 is built from 13 residues. The CDR3 region has the DNA TGTGCCAGCAGCTTTGGGCAGTCGGAGACCCAGTACTTC. This sequence encodes CASSFGQSETQYF.

The chain recombines TRBV18 with TRBJ1-2, with D unresolved. Looked up from germline, CDR1 is KGHSH and CDR2 is LQKENI. The V and J ends lost 3 bases and 5 bases respectively, with 10 bases between them. This CDR3 region has 13 residues. For the CDR3, the DNA is TGTGCCAGCTCACCGCCAGTAGCGTATGGCTACACCTTC. Amino acids: CASSPPVAYGYTF.

V and J are TRBV11-3 and TRBJ2-2; 7 bases align to TRBD2. The length of the CDR3 is 15 residues. V dropped 1 base and J dropped 5; count of bases not matched to a gene: 4. CDR1 is SGHNT, CDR2 YENEEA, per germline. The CDR3 DNA is TGTGCCAGCAGCTTAGGCGGGAGTTGGACCGGGGAGCTGTTTTTT. The encoded protein is CASSLGGSWTGELFF.

The genes are TRBV6-5 and TRBJ2-7; tentative D call: TRBD1 (5 bases). CDR1 is MNHEY and CDR2 is SVGAGI in the germline V gene. The CDR3 is made up of 15 amino acids. V lost 0 bases to trimming and J lost 2 bases, with 11 bases between them. The CDR3 loop reads CASSYSTASPYEQYF. The CDR3 DNA reads as TGTGCCAGCAGTTACTCGACAGCCAGCCCCTACGAGCAGTACTTC.

The V gene is TRBV7-2, the J gene TRBJ1-2; no clear D gene. CDR3 length: 13 amino acids. Trimming stripped 3 bases from V and 5 bases from J, with 10 bases between. Per germline, CDR1 SGHTA and CDR2 FQGNSA. The chain's CDR3 is CASSLNSPYGYTF. Here the CDR3 DNA reads TGTGCCAGCAGCTTGAACAGTCCATATGGCTACACCTTC.

This chain links TRBV19 with TRBJ2-4, with no clear D. V shed 4 bases and J shed 11 bases, with 9 bases lying between them. CDR3 size: 11 residues. Germline CDR1 LNHDA, CDR2 SQIVND (reference sequence). The CDR3 region is CASSTGPLQYF. CDR3 coding DNA: TGTGCCAGTAGTACTGGGCCCCTTCAGTACTTC.

This clone was observed once. The chain links TRBV6-5 to TRBJ2-5, with 8 bases lining up with TRBD2. The V gene end was trimmed by 8 bases and the J gene end by 4 bases; junction bases not matched to a gene: 9. The CDR3 consists of 14 residues. Germline V CDR1 and CDR2: MNHEY, SVGAGI. Here the CDR3 DNA reads TGTGCCAGCGGATACGGGGGGGCCAGAGAGACCCAGTACTTC. Its translation: CASGYGGARETQYF.

V usage is TRBV12-3 or TRBV12-4 and J usage is TRBJ2-7; TRBD2 might be the D (6 bases). The CDR3 runs 13 residues. Deletions cut 7 bases from V and 3 bases from J, with 13 bases between. The CDR3 DNA sequence: TGTGCCAGCACCCCGGGGGTAAACTACGAGCAGTACTTC. This translates into CASTPGVNYEQYF.

V gene TRBV6-5 combines with J gene TRBJ2-1; the match to TRBD2 covers 14 bases. The CDR3 totals 15 residues. Germline assignment: CDR1 MNHEY and CDR2 SVGAGI. V shed 7 bases, J shed 7 bases, and the junction held 6 bases outside the gene matches. The CDR3 sequence: CASIDGTSGRNEQFF. The CDR3 DNA follows: TGTGCCAGCATCGACGGGACTAGCGGGAGAAATGAGCAGTTCTTC.

V gene TRBV27 combines with J gene TRBJ2-6; D might be TRBD2 (6 bases). The CDR3 spans 16 residues. The germline gives CDR1 MNHEY, CDR2 SMNVEV (reference sequence). V dropped 5 bases and J dropped 4 bases, with 15 bases sitting between them. CDR3 in DNA: TGTGCCAGCAGTCATTACTTGGCGGGAGGGGCCAACGTCCTGACTTTC. Translation gives CASSHYLAGGANVLTF. Based on the CDR3 plus reference TRBV27 and TRBJ2-6, the full variable domain is EAQVTQNPRYLITVTGKKLTVTCSQNMNHEYMSWYRQDPGLGLRQIYYSMNVEVTDKGDVPEGYKVSRKEKRNFPLILESPSPNQTSLYFCASSHYLAGGANVLTFGAGSRLTVL.

This rearrangement joins TRBV6-5 to TRBJ2-7, with 7 bases lining up with TRBD1. V lost 6 bases, J lost 9 bases, and 8 bases stayed unmatched. This CDR3 is 12 amino acids long. Germline values: CDR1 MNHEY, CDR2 SVGAGI. The CDR3 DNA is TGTGCCAGCAGGGACAGGCGTCCGGGGCAGTACTTC. Its protein is CASRDRRPGQYF.

The V call is TRBV6-2 or TRBV6-3, the J call TRBJ2-1; 8 positions match TRBD2. This CDR3 has 14 amino acids. Trimming at V came to 2 bases and at J to 9 bases, leaving 6 bases not matched to a gene. Germline V gene data show CDR1 as MNHEY and CDR2 as SVGEGT. The CDR3 nucleotides are TGTGCCAGCAGTTACACCATAAGCGGGAGTGAGCAGTTCTTC. Its translation is CASSYTISGSEQFF.

This clone was counted between two and nine times. The chain couples TRBV7-3 to TRBJ1-2; D not certain. Germline CDR1 is SGHTA and CDR2 is FQGTGA. With 5 bases removed from V and 8 bases from J, the gap between germline ends came to 15 bases. This CDR3 spans 13 amino acids. CDR3 coding DNA: TGTGCCAGCAGCCGTGAGGGAGGTAGGGGCTACACCTTC. This sequence encodes CASSREGGRGYTF.